This T cell receptor beta chain was captured in a study of cytomegalovirus exposure and HLA in healthy donors. Germline CDR1 and CDR2: SGHTA and FQGTGA. Trimming removed 1 base at V and 4 bases at J, with 17 bases between. This CDR3 contains 18 residues. A word on this clone: No antigen is known for it.

Findings and caveats of the study: Most TCR sequences were seen very rarely across donors, but some public TCRs occurred in many. The study designated roughly 150 TCR beta chains cytomegalovirus-associated. That first-cohort TCR clusters tended to co-occur in the roughly 130 validation repertoires was found in a later analysis.

Sequenced by immunoSEQ multiplex PCR; TCRdb stores in-frame clones only, minus some. The data hold roughly 130,000 clones, with roughly 86% observed a single time. Sequenced input: PBMCs. This TCR was recovered from a man in his thirties or forties in good health and CMV-seronegative. V and J are TRBV7-3 and TRBJ2-6; D perhaps matches TRBD1 (5 bases). In DNA, the CDR3 is TGTGCCAGCAGCTTAATTAGGGGAAGGGGTACCGGGGCCAACGTCCTGACTTTC. Protein: CASSLIRGRGTGANVLTF. Full variable domain (outside the CDR3, taken from reference TRBV7-3 and TRBJ2-6): GAGVSQTPSNKVTEKGKYVELRCDPISGHTALYWYRQSLGQGPEFLIYFQGTGAADDSGLPNDRFFAVRPEGSVSTLKIQRTERGDSAVYLCASSLIRGRGTGANVLTFGAGSRLTVL.